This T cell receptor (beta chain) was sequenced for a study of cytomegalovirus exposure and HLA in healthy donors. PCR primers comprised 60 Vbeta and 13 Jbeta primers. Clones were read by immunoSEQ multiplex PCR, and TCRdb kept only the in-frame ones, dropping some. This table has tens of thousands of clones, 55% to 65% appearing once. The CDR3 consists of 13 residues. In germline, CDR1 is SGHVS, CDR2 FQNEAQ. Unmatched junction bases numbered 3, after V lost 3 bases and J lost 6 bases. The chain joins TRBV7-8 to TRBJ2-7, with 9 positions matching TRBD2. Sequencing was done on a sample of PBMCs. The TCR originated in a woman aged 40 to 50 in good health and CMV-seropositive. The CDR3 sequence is CASSFSGSGEQYF. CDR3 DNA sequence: TGTGCCAGCAGCTTTAGCGGGAGTGGCGAGCAGTACTTC.